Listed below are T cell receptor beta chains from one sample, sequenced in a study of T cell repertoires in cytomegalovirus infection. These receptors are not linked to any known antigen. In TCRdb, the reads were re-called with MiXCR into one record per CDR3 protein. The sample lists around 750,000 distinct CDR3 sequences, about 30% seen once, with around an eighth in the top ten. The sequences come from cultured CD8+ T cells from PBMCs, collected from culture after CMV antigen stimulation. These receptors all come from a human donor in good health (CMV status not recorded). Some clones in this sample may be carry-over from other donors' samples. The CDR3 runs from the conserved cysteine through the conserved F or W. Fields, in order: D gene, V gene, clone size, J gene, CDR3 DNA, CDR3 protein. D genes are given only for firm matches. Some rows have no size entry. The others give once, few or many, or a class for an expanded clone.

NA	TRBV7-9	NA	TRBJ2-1	TGTGCCAGCAGCTTAAACCGGGGATCCCTTTGGTTAGAGCAGTTCTTC	CASSLNRGSLWLEQFF
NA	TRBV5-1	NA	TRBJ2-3	TGCGCCAGCAGCTTGGGGCTTTTTGGGCGGGGACACACAGATACGCAGTATTTT	CASSLGLFGRGHTDTQYF
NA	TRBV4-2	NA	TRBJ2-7	TGTGCCAGCAGCCAAGGGCAGGGGCAGTACTTC	CASSQGQGQYF
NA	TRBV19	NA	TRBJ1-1	TGTGCCAGTAGTGTGGCAGGCACTGAAGCTTTCTTT	CASSVAGTEAFF
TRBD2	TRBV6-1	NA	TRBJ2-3	TGTGCCAGCAGTCCCTGGACTAGCGGGAGCAGCACAGATACGCAGTATTTT	CASSPWTSGSSTDTQYF
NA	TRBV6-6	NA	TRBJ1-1	TGTGCCAGCAGTTACCCGTCGGATTCGACTGAAGCTTTCTTT	CASSYPSDSTEAFF
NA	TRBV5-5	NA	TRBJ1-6	TGTGCCAGCAGCTCCTCCCGGGAGGGTAATTCACCCCTCCACTTT	CASSSSREGNSPLHF
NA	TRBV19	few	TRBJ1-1	TGTGCCAGTAGTATAGCTCCACTTGCCGGTGAAGCTTTCTTT	CASSIAPLAGEAFF
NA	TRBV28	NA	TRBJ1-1	TGTGCCAGCAGAATCCCCCGGGGGGGTAGCACTGAAGCTTTCTTT	CASRIPRGGSTEAFF
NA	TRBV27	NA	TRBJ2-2	TGTGCCAGCCTCCGAAGAGGATCAGGGTCTATAAGGGGGAACACCGGGGAGCTGTTTTTT	CASLRRGSGSIRGNTGELFF
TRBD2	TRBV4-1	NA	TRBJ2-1	TGCGCCAGCAGCCAGAGCGGGGGGGACTACAATGAGCAGTTCTTC	CASSQSGGDYNEQFF
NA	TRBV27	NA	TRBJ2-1	TGTGCCAGCACCGAGGGGGGCTCGACCCTCAATGAGCAGTTCTTC	CASTEGGSTLNEQFF
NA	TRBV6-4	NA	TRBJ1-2	TGTGCCAGCAGTGACTATGCAGATTATCCTAACTATGGCTACACCTTC	CASSDYADYPNYGYTF
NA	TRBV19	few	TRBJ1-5	TGTGCCAGTAGCCTTCCCCGATCCTATAGCAATCAGCCCCAGCATTTT	CASSLPRSYSNQPQHF
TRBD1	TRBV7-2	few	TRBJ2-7	TGTGCCAGCAGCGCCCCGGGACAGACCTACGAGCAGTACTTC	CASSAPGQTYEQYF
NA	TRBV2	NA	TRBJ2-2	TGTGCCAGCACTCCCCCTCCCGGGGGGCCACGGACCGGGGAGCTGTTTTTT	CASTPPPGGPRTGELFF
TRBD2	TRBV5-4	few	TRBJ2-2	TGTGCCAGCAGCTTGGATGGGAGGGGCGGGGAGCTGTTTTTT	CASSLDGRGGELFF
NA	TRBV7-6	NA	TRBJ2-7	TGTGCTAGCAGCAGATCTGACAGAGCCTACGAGCAGTACTTC	CASSRSDRAYEQYF
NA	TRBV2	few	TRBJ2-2	TGTGCCAGCAGTGATAGTCGGCGACAGCTCTTACTTTCCGGGGAGCTGTTTTTT	CASSDSRRQLLLSGELFF
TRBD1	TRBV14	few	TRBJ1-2	TGTGCCAGCAGCCAAGATGCGGGACAGGTATATGGCTACACCTTC	CASSQDAGQVYGYTF
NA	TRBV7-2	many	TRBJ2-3	TGTGCCAGCAGCTTAGTACGCAGGGGAGGCACAGATACGCAGTATTTT	CASSLVRRGGTDTQYF
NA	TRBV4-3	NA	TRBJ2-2	TGCGCCAGCAGCCGAGGGCTCGATGTGCCGGGCACCGGGGAGCTGTTTTTT	CASSRGLDVPGTGELFF
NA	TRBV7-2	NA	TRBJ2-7	TGTGCCAGCAGCTATACAGGGTCCCAAACGCCCGAGCAGTACTTC	CASSYTGSQTPEQYF
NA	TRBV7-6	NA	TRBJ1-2	TGTGCCAGCAGCTTCGGGAAGCACTATGGCTACACCTTC	CASSFGKHYGYTF
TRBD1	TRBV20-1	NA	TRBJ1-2	TGCAGTGCGATCAACAGGGGGCACGACTATGGCTACACCTTC	CSAINRGHDYGYTF
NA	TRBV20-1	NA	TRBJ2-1	TGCAGTGCTAGCTGGGGGCTTAGCTCCTACAATGAGCAGTTCTTC	CSASWGLSSYNEQFF
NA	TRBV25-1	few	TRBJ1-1	TGTGCCAGCAGTGATTGGTCGGAGGAAGCTTTCTTT	CASSDWSEEAFF
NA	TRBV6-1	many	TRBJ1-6	TGTGCCAGCATCTTACAGGACGCCGCCGATAATTCACCCCTCCACTTT	CASILQDAADNSPLHF
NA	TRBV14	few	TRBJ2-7	TGTGCCAGCAGCCAAGAGGTGGGGATGGCCTACGAGCAGTACTTC	CASSQEVGMAYEQYF
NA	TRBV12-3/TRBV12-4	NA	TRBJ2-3	TGTGCCAGCAGTCCCTTTAGGACAGATACGCAGTATTTT	CASSPFRTDTQYF
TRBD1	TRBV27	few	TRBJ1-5	TGTGCCAGCAGTTTACAATTCAGGGGGCTTGATCAGCCCCAGCATTTT	CASSLQFRGLDQPQHF
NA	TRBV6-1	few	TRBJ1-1	TGTGCCAGCGAGGGGGATACCGCTCGGGCTTTCTTT	CASEGDTARAFF
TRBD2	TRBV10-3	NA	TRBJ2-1	TGTGCCATCGGCCGGACTAGCGGGGGGGCCAATGAGCAGTTCTTC	CAIGRTSGGANEQFF
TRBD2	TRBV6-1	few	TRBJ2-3	TGTGCCAGCAGACTTGGGACTACCACAGATACGCAGTATTTT	CASRLGTTTDTQYF
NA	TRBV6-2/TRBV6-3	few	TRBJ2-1	TGTGCCAGCAGCCCGATCGAGCCATACAATGAGCAGTTCTTC	CASSPIEPYNEQFF
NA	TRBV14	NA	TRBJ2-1	TGTGCCAGCAGCCAAGATCTGGGAGAAGGTGAGCAGTTCTTC	CASSQDLGEGEQFF
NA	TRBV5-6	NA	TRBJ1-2	TGTGCCAGCAGCATCGGACAGCGTGGCTACACCTTC	CASSIGQRGYTF